This T cell receptor beta chain comes out of a study of T-cell memory formation after mild COVID-19 listed by TCRdb under 2021. About the investigation overall: TCR sequence clusters from the two donors were found to be largely donor specific. T-cell clones expanding and contracting after mild COVID-19 in a couple of donors were tracked by longitudinal TCRalpha and TCRbeta repertoire sequencing. Two young, previously healthy adult volunteers, one female and one male, were included in the cohort.

Between the V and J ends, shortened by 4 bases and 2 bases respectively, the junction contains 12 bases. The CDR3 starts with the cysteine, ends with the phenylalanine, and has 14 residues. CDR3 DNA is the only sequence kept; it has 42 bases, read in frame from the first base. The germline V gene (reference sequence) sets CDR1 to SGHNT and CDR2 to YYREEE. This clonotype was observed a handful of times. It has no known antigen specificity. No much larger clonotype is one base removed from it; base qualities were not supplied. PBMCs were isolated by Ficoll-Paque density gradient centrifugation. General study outcomes and caveats: Some responding clones were found in pre-infection memory, which suggests that pre-existing cross-reactive memory T cells took part in the SARS-CoV-2 response. Contracting CD4+ clones were located mainly in the CM and EM memory subsets, whereas CD8+ clones were found to be enriched in EMRA. The second-wave clones that peaked on day 37 were not confirmed to be SARS-CoV-2 specific. Clones contracting from day 15 to 85 had balanced CD4/CD8 phenotypes, while a second wave expanding from day 15 to 37 was biased towards CD4+. The study covered only a couple of mild cases, and larger cohorts including severe cases with pre-infection samples were considered necessary.

Sequencing relied on an Illumina NovaSeq 6000. TCRalpha and TCRbeta cDNA libraries were constructed by 5'RACE with constant-segment primers, with sample barcodes and unique molecular identifiers being introduced. RNA was extracted from every sample with Trizol reagent. Amplification of the libraries took two PCR steps, and the second step added a second sample barcode plus Illumina TruSeq adapters. The libraries were sequenced on an Illumina NovaSeq using 2 x 150 bp paired-end reads. As for how the authors treated the data: The reads were demultiplexed and collapsed into UMI-guided consensus sequences using migec v1.2.7. Using mixcr v2.1.11, the UMI consensuses were aligned to TRA and TRB V and J templates and assembled into clonotypes. A clonotype was counted as expanded or contracted only when both edgeR and NoisET called the clonotype significant, with the noise models trained on biological replicates. For edgeR calls, the cutoffs were a false discovery rate-adjusted p below 0.01 and a log2 fold-change threshold of 1. As an exploratory analysis of dynamics, max-normalized trajectories of the 1000 most abundant clonotypes were examined with PCA combined with hierarchical clustering. Each responding clone was given a CD4 or CD8 phenotype based on the CD4+ and CD8+ repertoires, which had been sequenced separately. Using fastp at Q25 and MiXCR, TCRdb reprocessed the public reads and kept productive beta chains. Every entry covers one CDR3 protein and lists the most common genes and DNA from its rows. The V and J calls were determined by TCRdb, not by the authors. The sample records around 220,000 distinct CDR3 sequences, approximately 16% of which are singletons. The top ten constitute around 3.8% of the sample.

The receptor was derived from a man between 18 and 29 years old who had mild COVID-19 (a few samples of this study predate the infection). The sample titles of this study are shuffled in the database, so cell type and time point are left out; the donor was told from shared clones. Sequenced input: PBMCs or a T cell subset sorted from them (not recorded which). Recombination linked TRBV5-4 to TRBJ1-2, with no D gene named confidently. The nucleotide sequence is TGTGCCAGCAGCCCCGCGGCGCTAAACTATGGCTACACCTTC. Its product reads: CASSPAALNYGYTF.